The sequence of this T cell receptor (beta chain) was determined in a study of cytomegalovirus exposure and HLA in healthy donors. About the research overall: Genotyping showed 81% of approximately 430 donors falling in the Caucasian-associated ancestry cluster. Study results and caveats: Exclusion as indistinguishable affected some V segments, including TRBV6-2 and TRBV6-3. Cytomegalovirus association was listed for roughly 160 TCR beta chains.

V lost 5 bases, J lost 7 bases, and 15 bases lay in between. From germline, CDR1 is KGHSY and CDR2 FQNENV. This CDR3 is built from 14 residues. PCR involved 60 Vbeta and 13 Jbeta primers. Profiling relied on immunoSEQ multiplex PCR, and the TCRdb table lists in-frame clones only, not all of them. The sample lists around 150,000 clones, around 90% occurring once. Concerning this clone itself: Its specificity is unknown.

J is TRBJ2-1 and V is TRBV16; maybe TRBD1 (7 bases). The sequencing input was PBMCs. The TCR was taken from a middle-aged woman in good health and CMV-seronegative. CDR3 nucleotide sequence: TGTGCCAGCAGCTCCCAGGGGGGAAGGAATGAGCAGTTCTTC. As protein: CASSSQGGRNEQFF.